This paragraph reports one T cell receptor beta chain. Antigen specificity is unknown. V lost 7 bases and J 8 bases, leaving 21 bases between the germline ends. The CDR3 extends over 15 amino acids. From germline, CDR1 is SGHAT and CDR2 FQNNGV. The repertoire was sequenced with immunoSEQ multiplex PCR; TCRdb's copy has only in-frame clones and lacks some. The repertoire includes around 97,000 clones, approximately 87% of them detected once, and roughly 5% sits in the top ten. This sample was included in a study of OX40 agonist ivuxolimab in advanced cancers. As for the study in general: Patients were roughly 81% male with ages about 20 to 79, mean about 54.

General study findings and limits: Some of the lowest clonal expansion was seen in partial responders at 0.1-3.0 mg/kg.

The receptor was derived from an adult with an advanced solid tumor such as melanoma, head and neck, liver or kidney cancer. This specimen consisted of CD4+ or CD8+ T cells sorted from blood, obtained in a trial of the OX40 agonist ivuxolimab. This rearrangement joins TRBV11-2 to TRBJ2-1; weak D call: TRBD1 (7 bases). The CDR3 sequence is CASNPPGTAGDEQFF. CDR3 DNA sequence: TGTGCCAGCAACCCACCCGGGACAGCGGGCGATGAGCAGTTCTTC.